The source of this TCR beta chain is a study of control samples from healthy donors and cancer patients. Germline-derived CDR1 and CDR2 are LGHDT and YNNKEL (reference sequence). The CDR3 contains 15 residues. The ends lost 6 bases at V and 1 base at J; junction bases unmatched: 6. Sequencing used immunoSEQ multiplex PCR; TCRdb keeps in-frame clones, though not all of them. This sample yields under 150,000 clones, of which about 93% are seen a single time; over 1.5% belongs to the top ten. Sequencing was performed on PBMCs. This chain links TRBV3-1 (or the pseudogene TRBV3-2) with TRBJ2-3; 8 bases map to TRBD1. This clonotype was obtained from a man in his fifties with head and neck cancer. The CDR3 sequence is CASRVQGVGTDTQYF. In DNA, the CDR3 is TGTGCCAGCAGAGTACAGGGGGTCGGCACAGATACGCAGTATTTT.